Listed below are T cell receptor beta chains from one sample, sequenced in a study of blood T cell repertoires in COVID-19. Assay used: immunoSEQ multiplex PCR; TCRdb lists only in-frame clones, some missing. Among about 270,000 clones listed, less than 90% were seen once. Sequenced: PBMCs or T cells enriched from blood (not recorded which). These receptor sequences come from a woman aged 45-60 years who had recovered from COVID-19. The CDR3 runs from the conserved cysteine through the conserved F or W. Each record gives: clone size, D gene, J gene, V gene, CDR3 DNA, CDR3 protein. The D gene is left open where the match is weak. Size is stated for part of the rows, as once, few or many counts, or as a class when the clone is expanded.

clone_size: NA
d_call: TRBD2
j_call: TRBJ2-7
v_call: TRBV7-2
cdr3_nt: TGTGCCAGCAGCTTAGATCGGACTAGCTCCTACGAGCAGTACTTC
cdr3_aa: CASSLDRTSSYEQYF

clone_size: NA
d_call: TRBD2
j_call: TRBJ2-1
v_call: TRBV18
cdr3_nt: TGTGCCAGCTCACCCCGAGCGGGACCCAACAATGAGCAGTTCTTC
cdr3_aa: CASSPRAGPNNEQFF

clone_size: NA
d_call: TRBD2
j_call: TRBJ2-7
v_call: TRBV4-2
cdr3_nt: TGTGCCAGCAGCCAGTTGGGACTAGCGGCCAGCGGCGCCGAGCAGTACTTC
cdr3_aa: CASSQLGLAASGAEQYF

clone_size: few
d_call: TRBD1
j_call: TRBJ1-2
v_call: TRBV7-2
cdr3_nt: TGTGCCAGCAGCCCTCGCAACGGACAGGGGGTTTATGGCTACACCTTC
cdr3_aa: CASSPRNGQGVYGYTF

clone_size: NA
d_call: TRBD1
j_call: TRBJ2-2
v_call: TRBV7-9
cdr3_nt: TGTGCCAGCAGCCCCCGAACGACAGGGGCCCTACTAAACACCGGGGAGCTGTTTTTT
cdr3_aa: CASSPRTTGALLNTGELFF

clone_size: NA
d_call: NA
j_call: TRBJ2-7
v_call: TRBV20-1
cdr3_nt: TGCAGTGCTAGTTCGCCCAGGGATACCTACGAGCAGTACTTC
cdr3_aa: CSASSPRDTYEQYF

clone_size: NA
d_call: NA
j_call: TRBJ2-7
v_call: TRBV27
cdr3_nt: TGTGCCAGCAGTTTACTACAGGGTTCACAAGAGCAGTACTTC
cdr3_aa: CASSLLQGSQEQYF

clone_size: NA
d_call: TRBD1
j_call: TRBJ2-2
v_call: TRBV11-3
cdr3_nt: TGTGCCAGCAGCCGACAGGGTGCCGTGAACACCGGGGAGCTGTTTTTT
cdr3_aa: CASSRQGAVNTGELFF

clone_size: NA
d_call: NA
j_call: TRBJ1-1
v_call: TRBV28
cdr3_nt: TGTGCCAGCAGTTTATCTGTCAGGGGAACTTTCTTT
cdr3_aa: CASSLSVRGTFF

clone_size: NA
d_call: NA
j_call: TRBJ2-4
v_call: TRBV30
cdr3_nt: TGTGCCTGGAGTGTCTCAGGGGTTACGACCAAAAACATTCAGTACTTC
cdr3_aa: CAWSVSGVTTKNIQYF

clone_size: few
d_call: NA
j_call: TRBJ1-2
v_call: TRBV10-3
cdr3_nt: TGTGCCATCAGTGAACCAGGGCGAGCTAACTATGGCTACACCTTC
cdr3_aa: CAISEPGRANYGYTF

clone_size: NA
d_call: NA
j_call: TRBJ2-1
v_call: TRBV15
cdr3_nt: TGTGCCACCAGCAGAGATGTAAGCTCTCGTGGCAATGAGCAGTTCTTC
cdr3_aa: CATSRDVSSRGNEQFF

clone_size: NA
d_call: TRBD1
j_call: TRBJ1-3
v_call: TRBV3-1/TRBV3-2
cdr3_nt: TGTGCCAGCAGCCAAGCCAGGGGGCCGGGTAGTGGAAACACCATATATTTT
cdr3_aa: CASSQARGPGSGNTIYF

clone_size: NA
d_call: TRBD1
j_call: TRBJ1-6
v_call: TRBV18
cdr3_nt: TGTGCCAGCTCCCCTAGGACAGGGGATAATTCACCCCTCCACTTT
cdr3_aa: CASSPRTGDNSPLHF

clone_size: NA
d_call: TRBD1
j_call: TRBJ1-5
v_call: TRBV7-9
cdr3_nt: TGTGCCAGCAGCTTATACGGGACAGGGGGCATTCAGCCCCAGCATTTT
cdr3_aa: CASSLYGTGGIQPQHF

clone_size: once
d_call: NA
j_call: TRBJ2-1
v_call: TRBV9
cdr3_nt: TGTGCCAGCAGCTTAAGACTAGACAATGAGCAGTTCTTC
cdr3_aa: CASSLRLDNEQFF

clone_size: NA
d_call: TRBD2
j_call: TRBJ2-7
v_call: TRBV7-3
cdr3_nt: TGTGCCAGCAGCCCGCAGCGGGGGGCCGAGCAGTACTTC
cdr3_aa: CASSPQRGAEQYF

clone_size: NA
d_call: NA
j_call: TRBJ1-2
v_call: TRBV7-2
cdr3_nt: TGTGCCAGCAGCTTAGGGCAGGGTGCCAACTATGGCTACACCTTC
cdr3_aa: CASSLGQGANYGYTF

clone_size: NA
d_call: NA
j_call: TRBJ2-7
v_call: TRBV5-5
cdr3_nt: TGTGCCAGCAGCACTGCCACGGTGAACCCGTCCTACGAGCAGTACTTC
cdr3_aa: CASSTATVNPSYEQYF

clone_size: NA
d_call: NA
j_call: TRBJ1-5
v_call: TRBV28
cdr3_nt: TGTGCCAGCAGCTGGACAGAGTATAGCAATCAGCCCCAGCATTTT
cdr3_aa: CASSWTEYSNQPQHF

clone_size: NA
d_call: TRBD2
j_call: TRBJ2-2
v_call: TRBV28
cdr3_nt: TGTGCCAGCAGTTTACTCAGGACTAGCGGCCGCGCGTGGACCGGGGAGCTGTTTTTT
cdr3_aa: CASSLLRTSGRAWTGELFF

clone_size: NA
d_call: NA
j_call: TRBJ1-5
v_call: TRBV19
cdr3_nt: TGTGCCAGTAGTACCCCAGGTGTCAGCAATCAGCCCCAGCATTTT
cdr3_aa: CASSTPGVSNQPQHF

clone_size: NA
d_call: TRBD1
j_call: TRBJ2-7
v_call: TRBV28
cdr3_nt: TGTGCCAGCAGCTTTCAGGGGGCGGTCTACGAGCAGTACTTC
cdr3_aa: CASSFQGAVYEQYF

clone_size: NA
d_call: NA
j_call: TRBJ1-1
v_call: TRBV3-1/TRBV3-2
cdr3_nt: TGTGCCAGCAGCCAAGTGGAGGGGACTGAAGCTTTCTTT
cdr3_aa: CASSQVEGTEAFF

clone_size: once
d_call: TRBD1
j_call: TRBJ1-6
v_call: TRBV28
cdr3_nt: TGTGCCAATAGGGACAGGGGGAATTCACCCCTCCACTTT
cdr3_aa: CANRDRGNSPLHF